This T cell receptor beta chain was obtained from a study of T cells in Graves' hyperthyroidism and ophthalmopathy. This clonotype appeared many times. Antigen: not known. Study findings and constraints: Ophthalmopathy was distinguished from stable hyperthyroidism by 13 V-J signatures. Researchers found most expanded thyroid clonotypes above 0.001 in blood as well.

TCR beta CDR3 regions were amplified from RNA transcripts. HTBI primers were employed in a first-round RT-PCR of the TCR CDR3. TCRdb reprocessed the multiplex PCR reads with MiXCR, giving one entry per CDR3 protein. The sample holds some 400,000 distinct CDR3 sequences, approximately 13% seen once. J gave up 9 bases and V 0 bases, and 6 bases lay outside the gene matches. The CDR3 has 16 residues. Germline V gene data show CDR1 as LGHDT and CDR2 as YNNKEL (reference sequence). From approximately 9.3 ml of fresh peripheral blood, PBMCs were isolated. The sequence was collected from a man in his thirties or forties with Graves' hyperthyroidism that later progressed to Graves' ophthalmopathy. Sequenced material: blood. The chain combines TRBV3-1 with TRBJ1-6; 9 positions agree with TRBD1. CDR3: CASSQDGQGLVSPLHF. CDR3 nucleotides: TGTGCCAGCAGCCAAGATGGACAGGGGTTAGTTTCACCCCTCCACTTT.